These T cell receptor beta chains were read from a single sample in a study of cytomegalovirus exposure and HLA in healthy donors. Sequencing used immunoSEQ multiplex PCR; TCRdb keeps in-frame clones, though not all of them. Here the sample spans around 150,000 clones, about 76% being singletons. Sequencing input: PBMCs. Receptors originate from a female donor in good health and CMV-seronegative. CDR3s include the opening cysteine and the closing phenylalanine or tryptophan. D genes are given only for firm matches. The size entry is marked missing in some rows and otherwise reads once, few, many or a size class.

j_call: TRBJ1-2; clone_size: -; v_call: TRBV5-1; d_call: TRBD1; cdr3_aa: CASSSYRGGYTF; cdr3_nt: TGCGCCAGCAGCTCCTACAGGGGCGGCTACACCTTC
j_call: TRBJ1-2; clone_size: -; v_call: TRBV6-5; d_call: TRBD1; cdr3_aa: CASSQTDRTSGYTF; cdr3_nt: TGTGCCAGCAGCCAAACGGACAGGACGTCGGGCTACACCTTC
j_call: TRBJ2-3; clone_size: -; v_call: TRBV2; d_call: -; cdr3_aa: CASSEATSTDTQYF; cdr3_nt: TGTGCCAGCAGTGAAGCGACTAGCACAGATACGCAGTATTTT
j_call: TRBJ1-1; clone_size: once; v_call: TRBV7-9; d_call: TRBD1; cdr3_aa: CASSSGTGGGGTEAFF; cdr3_nt: TGTGCCAGCAGCTCCGGGACAGGGGGTGGGGGCACTGAAGCTTTCTTT
j_call: TRBJ1-4; clone_size: -; v_call: TRBV30; d_call: TRBD1; cdr3_aa: CAWRGQGAATNEKLFF; cdr3_nt: TGTGCCTGGAGGGGGCAGGGGGCGGCAACTAATGAAAAACTGTTTTTT
j_call: TRBJ1-4; clone_size: -; v_call: TRBV2; d_call: -; cdr3_aa: CASRGQLLTNEKLFF; cdr3_nt: TGTGCCAGCAGAGGACAGTTGCTAACTAATGAAAAACTGTTTTTT
j_call: TRBJ1-4; clone_size: -; v_call: TRBV11-2; d_call: TRBD1; cdr3_aa: CASSLYDRGNEKLFF; cdr3_nt: TGTGCCAGCAGCTTATACGACAGGGGTAATGAAAAACTGTTTTTT
j_call: TRBJ1-6; clone_size: -; v_call: TRBV11-2; d_call: -; cdr3_aa: CASSLNSNSPLHF; cdr3_nt: TGTGCCAGCAGCCTAAACAGTAATTCACCCCTCCACTTT
j_call: TRBJ1-1; clone_size: -; v_call: TRBV11-2; d_call: TRBD1; cdr3_aa: CASSLGQGAITEAFF; cdr3_nt: TGTGCCAGCAGCCTCGGACAGGGGGCTATCACTGAAGCTTTCTTT
j_call: TRBJ2-3; clone_size: -; v_call: TRBV6-1; d_call: -; cdr3_aa: CASSADPGVTHTQYF; cdr3_nt: TGTGCCAGCAGTGCCGACCCTGGCGTGACTCATACGCAGTATTTT
j_call: TRBJ1-1; clone_size: -; v_call: TRBV19; d_call: -; cdr3_aa: CASSPRTPYTEAFF; cdr3_nt: TGTGCCAGTAGTCCCAGGACACCCTACACTGAAGCTTTCTTT
j_call: TRBJ2-3; clone_size: few; v_call: TRBV10-3; d_call: -; cdr3_aa: CAISGGLPDTQYF; cdr3_nt: TGTGCCATCAGTGGGGGACTTCCAGATACGCAGTATTTT
j_call: TRBJ2-5; clone_size: -; v_call: TRBV27; d_call: -; cdr3_aa: CASSLLTGGVETQYF; cdr3_nt: TGTGCCAGCAGTTTGCTTACAGGGGGGGTGGAGACCCAGTACTTC
j_call: TRBJ2-7; clone_size: few; v_call: TRBV21-1; d_call: -; cdr3_aa: CASSKARGGQRQF; cdr3_nt: TGTGCCAGCAGCAAAGCCAGGGGCGGACAAAGGCAATTT
j_call: TRBJ1-5; clone_size: -; v_call: TRBV7-8; d_call: -; cdr3_aa: CASSLTESDPNQPQHF; cdr3_nt: TGTGCCAGCAGCTTGACAGAGTCTGACCCTAATCAGCCCCAGCATTTT
j_call: TRBJ1-5; clone_size: -; v_call: TRBV19; d_call: -; cdr3_aa: CASSIGAGNQPQHF; cdr3_nt: TGTGCCAGTAGTATAGGGGCGGGTAATCAGCCCCAGCATTTT
j_call: TRBJ1-1; clone_size: once; v_call: TRBV7-8; d_call: -; cdr3_aa: CASSPSRGWVTEAFF; cdr3_nt: TGTGCCAGCAGCCCTAGCCGGGGGTGGGTCACTGAAGCTTTCTTT
j_call: TRBJ2-1; clone_size: -; v_call: TRBV19; d_call: -; cdr3_aa: CASSIDPQGGNEQFF; cdr3_nt: TGTGCCAGTAGTATAGATCCGCAGGGGGGCAATGAGCAGTTCTTC
j_call: TRBJ1-4; clone_size: few; v_call: TRBV30; d_call: -; cdr3_aa: CAWSVRSGGDEKLFF; cdr3_nt: TGTGCCTGGAGTGTACGCTCCGGGGGGGATGAAAAACTGTTTTTT
j_call: TRBJ2-3; clone_size: once; v_call: TRBV5-1; d_call: TRBD2; cdr3_aa: CASSLGTSGDTDTQYF; cdr3_nt: TGCGCCAGCAGCTTGGGGACTAGCGGGGACACAGATACGCAGTATTTT
j_call: TRBJ2-1; clone_size: -; v_call: TRBV7-9; d_call: TRBD2; cdr3_aa: CASSLATSGGEQFF; cdr3_nt: TGTGCCAGCAGCTTAGCTACTAGCGGCGGTGAGCAGTTCTTC
j_call: TRBJ1-4; clone_size: few; v_call: TRBV2; d_call: -; cdr3_aa: CASGQPPTNEKLFF; cdr3_nt: TGTGCCAGCGGCCAACCCCCAACTAATGAAAAACTGTTTTTT
j_call: TRBJ2-1; clone_size: -; v_call: TRBV5-1; d_call: -; cdr3_aa: CASSFSVSSYNEQFF; cdr3_nt: TGCGCCAGCAGCTTCTCGGTGAGCTCCTACAATGAGCAGTTCTTC
j_call: TRBJ1-1; clone_size: few; v_call: TRBV11-2; d_call: -; cdr3_aa: CASSSQVKNTEAFF; cdr3_nt: TGTGCCAGCAGCTCACAGGTAAAGAACACTGAAGCTTTCTTT
j_call: TRBJ2-7; clone_size: -; v_call: TRBV5-6; d_call: TRBD2; cdr3_aa: CASSPQAGGEYEQYF; cdr3_nt: TGTGCCAGCAGCCCCCAAGCGGGAGGTGAATACGAGCAGTACTTC
j_call: TRBJ2-3; clone_size: -; v_call: TRBV5-5; d_call: TRBD1; cdr3_aa: CASSPTGGTDTQYF; cdr3_nt: TGTGCCAGCAGCCCGACAGGGGGCACAGATACGCAGTATTTT
j_call: TRBJ2-7; clone_size: -; v_call: TRBV18; d_call: TRBD1; cdr3_aa: CASSQGQATLKQYF; cdr3_nt: TGTGCCAGCTCCCAGGGACAGGCGACTCTGAAGCAGTACTTC
j_call: TRBJ2-1; clone_size: -; v_call: TRBV5-1; d_call: TRBD1; cdr3_aa: CASILGGDRGGNEQFF; cdr3_nt: TGCGCCAGCATCCTGGGGGGAGACAGGGGAGGAAATGAGCAGTTCTTC
j_call: TRBJ2-7; clone_size: -; v_call: TRBV11-3; d_call: TRBD1; cdr3_aa: CASSLGGDSYEQYF; cdr3_nt: TGTGCCAGCAGCTTAGGTGGGGACAGCTACGAGCAGTACTTC
j_call: TRBJ1-4; clone_size: -; v_call: TRBV2; d_call: -; cdr3_aa: CASQGASNEKLFF; cdr3_nt: TGTGCCAGCCAAGGGGCATCGAATGAAAAACTGTTTTTT
j_call: TRBJ1-1; clone_size: -; v_call: TRBV5-1; d_call: TRBD1; cdr3_aa: CASSAGTGQWAFF; cdr3_nt: TGCGCCAGCAGCGCCGGGACAGGACAGTGGGCTTTCTTT
j_call: TRBJ2-7; clone_size: -; v_call: TRBV2; d_call: TRBD2; cdr3_aa: CASIPGRAYEQYF; cdr3_nt: TGTGCCAGCATACCCGGGAGGGCCTACGAGCAGTACTTC
j_call: TRBJ2-7; clone_size: -; v_call: TRBV5-4; d_call: -; cdr3_aa: CASSNPTREQYF; cdr3_nt: TGTGCCAGCAGCAACCCGACTCGAGAGCAGTACTTC
j_call: TRBJ2-3; clone_size: -; v_call: TRBV6-1; d_call: TRBD2; cdr3_aa: CASSVFKRGSDTQYF; cdr3_nt: TGTGCCAGCAGTGTCTTTAAGCGGGGGTCAGATACGCAGTATTTT
j_call: TRBJ2-7; clone_size: -; v_call: TRBV2; d_call: TRBD1; cdr3_aa: CASRDTGDEQYF; cdr3_nt: TGTGCCAGCAGGGACACAGGGGACGAGCAGTACTTC
j_call: TRBJ1-1; clone_size: -; v_call: TRBV30; d_call: -; cdr3_aa: CAWSRNTEAFF; cdr3_nt: TGTGCCTGGAGTCGGAACACTGAAGCTTTCTTT
j_call: TRBJ1-5; clone_size: -; v_call: TRBV6-6; d_call: -; cdr3_aa: CASSTDRNQPQHF; cdr3_nt: TGTGCCAGCAGTACGGACAGAAACCAGCCCCAGCATTTT
j_call: TRBJ2-3; clone_size: -; v_call: TRBV5-1; d_call: TRBD2; cdr3_aa: CASSLRTSGGDTQYF; cdr3_nt: TGCGCCAGCAGCTTGAGGACTAGCGGCGGAGATACGCAGTATTTT
j_call: TRBJ2-7; clone_size: -; v_call: TRBV4-1; d_call: TRBD2; cdr3_aa: CASSLGLAGDYEQYF; cdr3_nt: TGCGCCAGCAGCCTAGGACTAGCGGGAGACTACGAGCAGTACTTC
j_call: TRBJ2-7; clone_size: -; v_call: TRBV5-1; d_call: -; cdr3_aa: CASSLPQANEQYF; cdr3_nt: TGCGCCAGCAGCTTGCCACAGGCCAACGAGCAGTACTTC
j_call: TRBJ2-7; clone_size: once; v_call: TRBV7-3; d_call: TRBD2; cdr3_aa: CASSLGASGAYEQYF; cdr3_nt: TGTGCCAGCAGCTTAGGGGCTAGCGGGGCCTACGAGCAGTACTTC
j_call: TRBJ2-5; clone_size: -; v_call: TRBV9; d_call: TRBD2; cdr3_aa: CASSVGASGGPSIETQYF; cdr3_nt: TGTGCCAGCAGCGTAGGCGCTAGCGGGGGGCCCTCGATCGAGACCCAGTACTTC
j_call: TRBJ2-6; clone_size: -; v_call: TRBV15; d_call: -; cdr3_aa: CATSRGPSGANVLTF; cdr3_nt: TGTGCCACCAGCAGAGGGCCCTCTGGGGCCAACGTCCTGACTTTC
j_call: TRBJ1-2; clone_size: -; v_call: TRBV19; d_call: TRBD1; cdr3_aa: CASSIDLRTGYGYTF; cdr3_nt: TGTGCCAGTAGTATAGATCTACGGACAGGCTATGGCTACACCTTC
j_call: TRBJ1-6; clone_size: -; v_call: TRBV7-9; d_call: -; cdr3_aa: CASSSQAIHSPLHF; cdr3_nt: TGTGCCAGCAGCTCCCAGGCGATACATTCACCCCTCCACTTT
j_call: TRBJ1-1; clone_size: -; v_call: TRBV7-2; d_call: -; cdr3_aa: CASSLGQNTEAFF; cdr3_nt: TGTGCCAGCAGCTTAGGACAGAACACTGAAGCTTTCTTT
j_call: TRBJ1-6; clone_size: -; v_call: TRBV5-4; d_call: -; cdr3_aa: CASSLAGDNSPLHF; cdr3_nt: TGTGCCAGCAGCTTGGCAGGGGATAATTCACCCCTCCACTTT
j_call: TRBJ2-7; clone_size: -; v_call: TRBV6-1; d_call: TRBD2; cdr3_aa: CASSEGTSGGGYEQYF; cdr3_nt: TGTGCCAGCAGTGAAGGGACTAGCGGGGGAGGGTACGAGCAGTACTTC
j_call: TRBJ2-7; clone_size: -; v_call: TRBV30; d_call: -; cdr3_aa: CAWARGGEGFVQYF; cdr3_nt: TGTGCCTGGGCCCGTGGGGGCGAGGGATTTGTGCAGTACTTC
j_call: TRBJ1-1; clone_size: -; v_call: TRBV30; d_call: -; cdr3_aa: CAWSVSDSMNTEAFF; cdr3_nt: TGTGCCTGGAGTGTAAGCGACAGCATGAACACTGAAGCTTTCTTT
j_call: TRBJ2-2; clone_size: -; v_call: TRBV5-1; d_call: -; cdr3_aa: CASSPTGSTGELFF; cdr3_nt: TGCGCCAGCAGCCCCACAGGGTCCACCGGGGAGCTGTTTTTT
j_call: TRBJ2-7; clone_size: -; v_call: TRBV11-1; d_call: -; cdr3_aa: CASSLSGNPEQYF; cdr3_nt: TGTGCCAGCAGCTTATCGGGGAATCCCGAGCAGTACTTC
j_call: TRBJ1-2; clone_size: -; v_call: TRBV5-6; d_call: TRBD1; cdr3_aa: CASSYTGELTIGYTF; cdr3_nt: TGTGCCAGCAGCTATACAGGGGAACTTACTATCGGCTACACCTTC
j_call: TRBJ2-7; clone_size: -; v_call: TRBV2; d_call: -; cdr3_aa: CASREIQRYEQYF; cdr3_nt: TGTGCCAGCAGGGAAATCCAGCGGTACGAGCAGTACTTC
j_call: TRBJ2-3; clone_size: -; v_call: TRBV4-1; d_call: TRBD2; cdr3_aa: CASSHFSGGIWADTQYF; cdr3_nt: TGCGCCAGCAGCCACTTTAGCGGGGGGATTTGGGCAGATACGCAGTATTTT